This TCR beta chain was found in a study of blood T cells in healthy people across ages (dated by TCRdb to between 2014 and 2017). Context from the whole study: In model experiments, template switching captured roughly one uniquely barcoded TCR beta cDNA molecule for every two T cells. Age-related changes in TCR beta repertoire diversity were measured in the study by deep sequencing normalized with unique cDNA molecular identifiers. The donors were divided into four age groups: young (average approximately 16 years), middle-aged (over 35), aged (approximately 64) and long-lived (approximately 74). To avoid experimental bias, donors of different ages were distributed randomly across sequencing lanes. Using the same blood draw, the study looked at two additional independent replicas of 1 million unique cDNA reads for two donors, one aged 18 to 30 and the other aged 80 or older. Overall study results and their limits: Since profiling was done on bulk unsorted PBMCs, naive and antigen-experienced compartments could not be conclusively compared. Estimates of total diversity based on one million sequenced T cells were regarded as lower bounds and as underestimates. As age increased, observed TCR beta diversity per million T cells dropped in a roughly linear way, and a significant reduction was already evident by age about 40. Because the CMV infection status of the donors was unknown, age-related changes in expanded clonotypes may potentially have been confounded. A strong correlation was found between observed TCR beta diversity and the percentage of naive T cells measured by flow cytometry. Compared with the aged group, more naive CD4+ T cells, fewer expanded clones and increased TCR diversity were shown by the long-lived group, suggesting age selection.

Taken from cysteine to phenylalanine, the CDR3 has 16 residues. The retained sequence is limited to the CDR3, 48 bases, with the frame set at the first base. Sequences SGHTA (CDR1) and FQGNSA (CDR2) are obtained from the germline V gene. Preparation of the library involved 5' RACE. The sequencing machine was an Illumina HiSeq 2500. A second PCR of roughly 7 to 11 cycles was performed with a sample-barcoded 5' primer and a J-beta primer mix. Each TCR beta cDNA molecule received a unique molecular identifier from a template-switch 5' adaptor carrying 12 random nucleotides. At least 2.5 million CDR3-containing paired-end reads were obtained from each sample. The Mint cDNA synthesis kit, primed by a TRBC-specific oligonucleotide, was used to synthesize first-strand cDNA from all RNA. Following uracil-DNA glycosylase treatment, all cDNA underwent a first 18-cycle PCR with the universal primers M1SS and BC2_uni_R. On the authors' methods: For normalization, 1 million high-quality reads, each with a distinct molecular identifier, were randomly selected from each sample. Instead of being binned into consensus sequences, reads that shared molecular identifiers were thrown out. MiTCR, set to a Q25 quality threshold and the strictest error-elimination algorithm, was used for CDR3 identification, clonotype clustering and error correction. A nonparametric unseen species model with Euler transformation was used to estimate lower-bound total TCR beta diversity. Starting from the raw public reads, TCRdb applied fastp trimming at Q25, assembled clones with MiXCR and retained in-frame beta chains. CDR3 protein duplicates are merged, each entry listing the most common genes and DNA. TCRdb assigned the V and J calls; the authors' analysis was not used. The sample table lists about 1,800,000 distinct CDR3 sequences, approximately 30% of them with a count of one. The top ten clonotypes cover more than 6% of the sample.

Donors were roughly 40 systemically healthy Caucasian individuals from Russia aged about 6 to 100 years. Each donor gave approximately 9.4 milliliters of peripheral blood, drawn into EDTA-treated Vacutainer tubes. Ficoll-Paque density-gradient centrifugation was used to isolate PBMCs, with at least 7 million per sample. Trizol reagent was used to extract total RNA from the PBMCs, yielding at least 5 micrograms per sample. For every donor, an aliquot of PBMCs went through flow cytometry to measure the percentages of naive CD45RAhigh/CD27high T cells. About this clonotype: No antigen is known for it. Compared with germline, one end of the junction differs, possibly owing to a read error.

This TCR derives from a woman aged 25-40 years in good health. The chain is made from TRBV7-2 and TRBJ2-7; the D gene is perhaps TRBD2, on 7 matching bases. Material for sequencing was blood. The CDR3 corresponds to CASSRSSGDTSYERYF. Here is the DNA: TGTGCCAGCAGCCGATCCAGCGGGGACACCTCCTACGAGCGGTACTTC.